These 21 T cell receptor beta chains were all obtained from the same sample, sequenced in a study of OX40 agonist ivuxolimab in advanced cancers. Some clones are missing from TCRdb's copy, which holds only in-frame ones; the method was immunoSEQ multiplex PCR. The sample has tens of thousands of clones, about 90% seen once. The starting material was CD4+ or CD8+ T cells sorted from blood, obtained in a trial of the OX40 agonist ivuxolimab. These receptors all stem from an adult with an advanced solid tumor such as melanoma, head and neck, liver or kidney cancer.

This clone came up once. The gene calls are TRBV19 and TRBJ2-6, with 7 bases fitting TRBD2. This CDR3 has 18 residues. Unmatched junction bases numbered 11, after V lost 6 bases and J lost 0 bases. CDR1 is LNHDA and CDR2 is SQIVND in the germline V gene (reference sequence). The CDR3 is CASSLTSDRHSGANVLTF. The CDR3 coding sequence is TGTGCCAGTAGCCTAACTAGCGACCGACACTCTGGGGCCAACGTCCTGACTTTC. The full variable domain, in which reference TRBV19 and TRBJ2-6 provide the parts outside the CDR3, is DGGITQSPKYLFRKEGQNVTLSCEQNLNHDAMYWYRQDPGQGLRLIYYSQIVNDFQKGDIAEGYSVSREKKESFPLTVTSAQKNPTAFYLCASSLTSDRHSGANVLTFGAGSRLTVL.

This sequence joins TRBV18 and TRBJ2-7; 7 bases line up with TRBD2. The CDR3 runs to 13 residues. J lost 9 bases, V lost 0 bases, and 5 bases had no gene match. Per germline, CDR1 KGHSH and CDR2 LQKENI. The CDR3 coding sequence is TGTGCCAGCTCACCACCGACTAGCACCCGGCAGTACTTC. It translates to CASSPPTSTRQYF.

The chain recombines TRBV9 with TRBJ2-2; 7 nucleotides align to TRBD2. The CDR3 is 15 amino acids. The V segment lost 3 bases and the J segment 7 bases; nucleotides outside the gene matches: 9. Per the germline V gene, CDR1 is SGDLS and CDR2 is YYNGEE. The CDR3 sequence: CASSETAGWGGELFF. CDR3 in DNA: TGTGCCAGCAGCGAGACAGCGGGGTGGGGCGGGGAGCTGTTTTTT.

This chain uses TRBV5-1 with TRBJ2-7; D perhaps matches TRBD2 (5 bases). The CDR3 length is 17 residues. The germline V gene encodes CDR1 SGHRS and CDR2 YFSETQ. Deletions cut 5 bases from V and 5 bases from J, with 26 bases between. CDR3 protein: CASRFTGFTRALDEQYF. CDR3 nucleotides: TGCGCCAGCAGATTTACGGGGTTCACTAGGGCTCTCGACGAGCAGTACTTC.

The J gene is TRBJ2-5, the V gene TRBV27; D uncertain. The germline CDR1 and CDR2 sequences are MNHEY and SMNVEV (reference sequence). The V end was cut by 5 bases, the J end by 7 bases, with 11 bases between. The CDR3 spans 12 residues. The CDR3 coding sequence is TGTGCCAGCAGTACTCAACGAGGGACCCAGTACTTC. This sequence encodes CASSTQRGTQYF.

This rearrangement joins TRBV6-5 to TRBJ2-2; tentative D call: TRBD2 (6 bases). Germline lookup yields CDR1 MNHEY and CDR2 SVGAGI. The ends were cut back, 4 bases at V and 4 bases at J, with 13 bases in the middle. CDR3 size: 15 residues. The CDR3 region is CASSSEGGVTGELFF. The CDR3 DNA follows: TGTGCCAGCAGTTCTGAGGGAGGCGTCACCGGGGAGCTGTTTTTT.

This clone appeared a few times. The CDR3 is CASSYFTSRGNLHF. The CDR3 DNA is TGTGCCAGCAGTTACTTCACAAGCAGAGGAAACCTCCACTTT. V gene TRBV6-5 combines with J gene TRBJ1-6, with D unclear. The V gene lost 1 base and the J gene lost 15 bases, with 16 bases spanning the gap. Germline CDR1 MNHEY, CDR2 SVGAGI. The CDR3 extends over 14 amino acids.

The rearrangement links TRBV27 to TRBJ2-1; D is ambiguous. The V end was cut by 3 bases, the J end by 6 bases, with 9 bases between. The CDR3 extends over 13 amino acids. Germline CDR1 reads MNHEY; CDR2 reads SMNVEV (reference sequence). The chain's CDR3 is CASSLGQINEQFF. CDR3 sequence (DNA): TGTGCCAGCAGTTTGGGCCAGATCAATGAGCAGTTCTTC.

The V gene is TRBV9, the J gene TRBJ1-1, with 8 positions matching TRBD1. This CDR3 spans 16 amino acids. Germline loops: CDR1 SGDLS, CDR2 YYNGEE. V lost 4 bases to trimming and J lost 4 bases; unmatched junction nucleotides: 12. Here the CDR3 DNA reads TGTGCCAGCAGCCGTAGTGGCAGGGGGCGGGGCACTGAAGCTTTCTTT. It codes for CASSRSGRGRGTEAFF.

The chain couples TRBV9 to TRBJ2-1; 9 bases fit TRBD1. Germline loops: CDR1 SGDLS, CDR2 YYNGEE. The V segment lost 0 bases and the J segment 14 bases; nucleotides outside the gene matches: 3. This CDR3 has 12 amino acids. CDR3 nucleotides: TGTGCCAGCAGCGTAGGGACAGGGGATGAGTTCTTC. Translated: CASSVGTGDEFF.

The rearrangement joins TRBV6-1 to TRBJ1-5; no definite D call. CDR3 size: 11 residues. V was trimmed by 3 bases and J by 11 bases, leaving 8 bases between them. Germline V gene data show CDR1 as MNHNS and CDR2 as SASEGT. The CDR3 DNA sequence: TGTGCCAGCAGTGATAGGATTACCCAGCATTTT. It translates to CASSDRITQHF.

CDR3 nucleotides: TGTGCCAGCAGCGAGAAGGACAACAATGAGCAGTTCTTC. This translates into CASSEKDNNEQFF. The chain combines TRBV7-9 with TRBJ2-1; TRBD1 is a possible D gene (5 bases). Germline V lookup: CDR1 SEHNR, CDR2 FQNEAQ (reference sequence). V lost 5 bases, J lost 5 bases, and 10 bases lay in between. The CDR3 consists of 13 residues.

The chain couples TRBV6-5 to TRBJ1-1, with a possible D match to TRBD1 (5 bases). From germline, CDR1 is MNHEY and CDR2 SVGAGI. The CDR3 is 15 residues long. V gave up 6 bases and J gave up 2 bases, with 16 bases separating them. The CDR3 nucleotides are TGTGCCAGCAGGAGGTCCACGGGGGGTAACACTGAAGCTTTCTTT. It yields the protein CASRRSTGGNTEAFF.

The V and J genes are TRBV29-1 and TRBJ1-1; D gene unclear. The germline gives CDR1 SQVTM, CDR2 ANQGSEA. V lost 6 bases, J lost 0 bases, and 17 bases lay in between. The CDR3 loop spans 15 amino acids. The CDR3 protein is CSVALLLEMNTEAFF. The CDR3 bases are TGCAGCGTCGCACTACTCCTGGAGATGAACACTGAAGCTTTCTTT.

This clone was detected once. The V and J genes are TRBV19 and TRBJ2-5; TRBD1 aligns across 10 bases. This CDR3 region has 15 residues. After removal of 4 bases from V and 3 bases from J, the junction contained 5 bases not matched to a gene. Germline-derived CDR1 and CDR2 are LNHDA and SQIVND (reference sequence). The CDR3 DNA is TGTGCCAGTAGTAGGTGGGGACAGGGGAAAGAGACCCAGTACTTC. Residues: CASSRWGQGKETQYF.

The chain is built from TRBV5-4 and TRBJ1-5, with 10 bases that match TRBD1. Germline CDR1 is SGHNT and CDR2 is YYREEE (reference sequence). CDR3 length: 17 amino acids. Trimming took 1 base from V and 6 from J; bases not matched to a gene: 10. The CDR3 reads CASSLFSGTGVAQPQHF. For the CDR3, the DNA is TGTGCCAGCAGCTTGTTCTCCGGGACAGGGGTAGCTCAGCCCCAGCATTTT.

This chain links TRBV5-1 with TRBJ2-5, with D perhaps given as TRBD1 or TRBD2 (5 bases each). Germline CDR1 and CDR2: SGHRS and YFSETQ. The CDR3 has 15 amino acids. V was trimmed by 0 bases and J by 1 base, leaving 10 bases between them. The CDR3 DNA sequence: TGCGCCAGCAGCTTGGCAGGTGGGACCCAAGAGACCCAGTACTTC. Translation gives CASSLAGGTQETQYF.

CDR3 amino acids: CAISENRQNTEAFF. As DNA, the CDR3 is TGTGCCATCAGTGAAAACAGACAGAACACTGAAGCTTTCTTT. The chain is built from TRBV10-3 and TRBJ1-1, with unresolved D. V gave up 3 bases and J gave up 1 base, with 9 bases separating them. The CDR3 is made up of 14 amino acids. Looked up from germline, CDR1 is ENHRY and CDR2 is SYGVKD.

The chain is built from TRBV30 and TRBJ2-2, with 8 bases that match TRBD2. Trimming removed 2 bases from V and 3 bases from J; junction bases left unmatched: 8. CDR1 GTSNPN and CDR2 SVGIG come from the germline V gene (reference sequence). The CDR3 sequence is 16 residues long. The CDR3 is CAWSSRGGHDTGELFF. In nucleotides, the CDR3 is TGTGCCTGGAGTTCACGCGGGGGGCATGACACCGGGGAGCTGTTTTTT.

This chain connects TRBV6-1 to TRBJ1-1, with D maybe TRBD1 (5 bases). V lost 8 bases and J 1 base, leaving 14 bases between the germline ends. The CDR3 extends over 14 amino acids. Germline V gene sequence: CDR1 MNHNS, CDR2 SASEGT. CDR3 residues: CASRGVGPNTEAFF. Here the CDR3 DNA reads TGTGCCAGCCGGGGGGTAGGGCCGAACACTGAAGCTTTCTTT.

The chain has TRBV7-2 and TRBJ2-5; 7 bases line up with TRBD1. The germline CDR1 and CDR2 sequences are SGHTA and FQGNSA. The CDR3 has 14 residues. Germline trimming cut 6 bases from V and 5 bases from J; bases unmatched to any gene: 9. The CDR3 bases are TGTGCCAGCAGGGATGGGACAGTGGGGGAGACCCAGTACTTC. It translates to CASRDGTVGETQYF.